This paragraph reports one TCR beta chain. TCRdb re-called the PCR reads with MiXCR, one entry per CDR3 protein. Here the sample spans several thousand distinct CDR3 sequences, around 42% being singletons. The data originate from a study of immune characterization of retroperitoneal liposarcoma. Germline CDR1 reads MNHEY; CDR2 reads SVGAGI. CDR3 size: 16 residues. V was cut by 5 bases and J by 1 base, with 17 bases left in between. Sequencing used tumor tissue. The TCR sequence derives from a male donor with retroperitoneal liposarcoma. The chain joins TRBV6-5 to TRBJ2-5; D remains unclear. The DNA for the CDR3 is TGTGCCAGCAGTGAAAGACACCACCAACCCCAAGAGACCCAGTACTTC. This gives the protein CASSERHHQPQETQYF.